The next 20 T cell receptor beta chains were all read from a single sample in a study of patients and donors after allogeneic stem cell transplantation. MiXCR, run by TCRdb on the RT-PCR reads, gives a single entry per CDR3 protein. In the table there are roughly 880,000 distinct CDR3 sequences, 18% of which are singletons. The sequenced sample was blood, either unsorted or a sorted T cell fraction (not recorded which). The receptors originated from a human donor who was either an allogeneic HSCT recipient or a stem cell or donor lymphocyte infusion donor (not recorded which). It is not recorded whose cells these are; they may come from a transplant donor.

Concerning this clonotype itself: At one of its ends the junction is not consistent with the germline gene, which may arise from a read error. V and J are TRBV7-7 and TRBJ1-1; D is undetermined. Germline CDR1 and CDR2: SSHAT and FNYEAQ (reference sequence). CDR3 length equals 13 residues. CDR3 amino acids: CASSLSSYTEAFF. CDR3 in DNA: TGTGCTAGCAGCCTGTCGTCCTACACTGAAGCTTTCTTT.

This clonotype was found a few times. The chain couples TRBV7-2 to TRBJ2-5; a weak D match, TRBD2 (7 bases). The CDR3 consists of 16 residues. Trimming stripped 5 bases from V and 7 bases from J, with 23 bases between. CDR1 is SGHTA, CDR2 FQGNSA, per germline. The CDR3 loop is CASSTKGRAGEVTQYF. DNA for the CDR3: TGTGCCAGCAGCACAAAAGGGAGGGCAGGGGAGGTGACCCAGTACTTC.

This clonotype was observed a handful of times. A far larger clone differs by one base, so this is likely a read error. The V and J genes are TRBV2 and TRBJ2-7; 7 nucleotides line up with TRBD1. The germline gives CDR1 SNHLY, CDR2 FYNNEI. The CDR3 covers 12 residues. The V gene end was trimmed by 7 bases and the J gene end by 3 bases; junction bases not matched to a gene: 3. The CDR3 loop is CASNRQGYEQYF. The CDR3 DNA sequence: TGTGCCAGCAACCGACAGGGCTACGAGCAGTACTTC.

V is TRBV18 and J is TRBJ2-7, with D possibly TRBD1 on 6 matching bases. V was trimmed by 3 bases and J by 7 bases, leaving 13 bases between them. The germline CDR1 and CDR2 sequences are KGHSH and LQKENI. The CDR3 covers 13 residues. The DNA of the CDR3 is TGTGCCAGCTCACCGAAGACAGGCCGGGAGCAGTACTTC. It is translated as CASSPKTGREQYF. Together with reference TRBV18 and TRBJ2-7, the CDR3 gives the full variable domain: NAGVMQNPRHLVRRRGQEARLRCSPMKGHSHVYWYRQLPEEGLKFMVYLQKENIIDESGMPKERFSAEFPKEGPSILRIQQVVRGDSAAYFCASSPKTGREQYFGPGTRLTVT.

This clonotype was detected only a few times. The rearrangement joins TRBV7-2 to TRBJ2-3; the match to TRBD2 covers 9 bases. J was trimmed by 4 bases and V by 1 base; bases with no gene match: 6. This CDR3 region has 16 residues. Per the germline V gene, CDR1 is SGHTA and CDR2 is FQGNSA. CDR3 amino acids: CASSLGLAGRADTQYF. In DNA form, the CDR3 reads TGTGCCAGCAGCTTAGGCCTAGCGGGGAGGGCAGATACGCAGTATTTT.

The chain couples TRBV7-2 to TRBJ1-1; D is unclear. CDR3 length equals 14 residues. V lost 2 bases and J 1 base, leaving 8 bases between the germline ends. The V gene's germline CDR1 is SGHTA and CDR2 FQGNSA. In nucleotides, the CDR3 is TGTGCCAGCAGCTTAAGGGCGTGGAACACTGAAGCTTTCTTT. Protein sequence: CASSLRAWNTEAFF.

CDR3 residues: CASSLGRGADEKLFF. As DNA, the CDR3 is TGTGCCAGCAGCTTAGGACGGGGGGCGGATGAAAAACTGTTTTTT. The genes are TRBV7-2 and TRBJ1-4; possible D gene TRBD1, 6 bases. The germline V and J ends were trimmed by 1 base and 6 bases, with 12 bases remaining between them. Germline assignment: CDR1 SGHTA and CDR2 FQGNSA. The CDR3 length is 15 residues. Looking up the rest from reference TRBV7-2 and TRBJ1-4 gives the full variable domain: GAGVSQSPSNKVTEKGKDVELRCDPISGHTALYWYRQSLGQGLEFLIYFQGNSAPDKSGLPSDRFSAERTGGSVSTLTIQRTQQEDSAVYLCASSLGRGADEKLFFGSGTQLSVL.

The chain carries TRBV14 and TRBJ1-4; no reliable D call. The germline gives CDR1 SGHDN, CDR2 FVKESK. The CDR3 sequence is 15 residues long. The V end was cut by 2 bases, the J end by 4 bases, with 11 bases between. The CDR3 loop reads CASSQSPSDNEKLFF. In nucleotides, the CDR3 is TGTGCCAGCAGCCAAAGCCCCAGTGATAATGAAAAACTGTTTTTT.

This clonotype has at least ten counts. This rearrangement joins TRBV7-8 to TRBJ1-5; D is unclear. The V and J ends lost 1 base and 5 bases respectively, with 12 bases between them. Germline V CDR1 and CDR2: SGHVS, FQNEAQ. The CDR3 contains 15 residues. The CDR3 sequence is CASSLDRTDYQPQHF. The CDR3 bases are TGTGCCAGCAGCTTAGATCGGACGGACTATCAGCCCCAGCATTTT.

This clonotype was detected a few times. This sequence joins TRBV19 and TRBJ1-5; D may be TRBD1 (6 bases). The CDR3 has 14 amino acids. With 5 bases removed from V and 9 bases from J, the gap between germline ends came to 17 bases. The germline gives CDR1 LNHDA, CDR2 SQIVND (reference sequence). The CDR3 loop is CASSLRPDRGPQHF. The CDR3 coding sequence is TGTGCCAGTAGTTTACGTCCGGACAGAGGGCCCCAGCATTTT.

This clonotype has a count of ten or more. The chain is built from TRBV29-1 and TRBJ1-1; D ambiguous. The CDR3 loop spans 13 amino acids. V lost 5 bases and J 0 bases, leaving 10 bases between the germline ends. The V gene's germline CDR1 is SQVTM and CDR2 ANQGSEA. The chain's CDR3 is CSVKLIMNTEAFF. CDR3 DNA sequence: TGCAGCGTTAAGCTGATCATGAACACTGAAGCTTTCTTT.

This clonotype was seen only a few times. The chain is built from TRBV2 and TRBJ2-1; TRBD1 agrees at 9 bases. V lost 3 bases and J lost 8; bases outside the gene matches: 2. From germline, CDR1 is SNHLY and CDR2 FYNNEI. CDR3 length: 13 residues. This chain's CDR3 is CASSEDRGDEQFF. CDR3 bases: TGTGCCAGCAGTGAGGACAGGGGCGATGAGCAGTTCTTC.

This clonotype was detected many times. V is TRBV12-3 or TRBV12-4 and J is TRBJ2-1, with 7 bases lining up with TRBD1. The trim removed 2 bases at V and 0 bases at J, leaving 1 base unmatched. CDR3 size: 15 residues. This CDR3 is CASSLRGRSYNEQFF. Here the CDR3 DNA reads TGTGCCAGCAGTTTAAGGGGGCGCTCCTACAATGAGCAGTTCTTC.

The J gene is TRBJ2-1, the V gene TRBV4-1; D unclear. Per the germline V gene, CDR1 is MGHRA and CDR2 is YSYEKL. Trimming stripped 3 bases from V and 5 bases from J, with 11 bases between. The CDR3 has 14 amino acids. The CDR3 spells CASSHPVGHNEQFF. The CDR3 DNA reads TGCGCCAGCAGCCACCCAGTGGGTCACAATGAGCAGTTCTTC.

The J gene is TRBJ2-2, the V gene TRBV9, with TRBD1 matching over 7 bases. The V gene end was trimmed by 4 bases and the J gene end by 6 bases; junction bases not matched to a gene: 9. The CDR3 extends over 15 amino acids. CDR1 SGDLS and CDR2 YYNGEE come from the germline V gene. The CDR3 loop reads CASSPHRGASGELFF. CDR3 nucleotides: TGTGCCAGCAGCCCCCACAGGGGCGCTTCCGGGGAGCTGTTTTTT.

This clonotype was counted a few times. V and J are TRBV4-2 and TRBJ2-5, with 11 bases matching TRBD2. Germline loops: CDR1 LGHNA, CDR2 YNFKEQ. The CDR3 covers 15 residues. Losses at the gene ends were 0 bases for V and 6 bases for J; bases not matched to a gene: 3. The CDR3 reads CASSQDTSGSKTQYF. The CDR3 nucleotides are TGTGCCAGCAGCCAAGATACTAGCGGGAGTAAGACCCAGTACTTC.

This clonotype was counted only a few times. This chain links TRBV6-1 with TRBJ1-1; D ambiguous. V was cut by 5 bases and J by 2 bases, with 15 bases left in between. The CDR3 runs to 15 residues. Germline V gives CDR1 MNHNS, CDR2 SASEGT. The CDR3 nucleotides are TGTGCCAGCAGTCACGTCGGAGGGATTAACACTGAAGCTTTCTTT. Its translation is CASSHVGGINTEAFF.

This clonotype was recorded a few times. This chain connects TRBV5-1 to TRBJ2-1; 15 nucleotides line up with TRBD2. The CDR3 covers 16 residues. The germline gives CDR1 SGHRS, CDR2 YFSETQ. Trimming removed 3 bases from V and 9 bases from J; junction bases left unmatched: 7. CDR3 region: CASSYRTSGRVGEQFF. CDR3 DNA sequence: TGCGCCAGCAGCTACCGGACTAGCGGGAGGGTAGGTGAGCAGTTCTTC.

The V and J genes are TRBV3-1 and TRBJ2-3, with 9 bases aligning to TRBD2. The CDR3 consists of 16 residues. Per the germline V gene, CDR1 is LGHDT and CDR2 is YNNKEL (reference sequence). The V gene end was trimmed by 0 bases and the J gene end by 6 bases; junction bases not matched to a gene: 7. CDR3 sequence reads: CASSQDLRGGADTQYF. CDR3 sequence (DNA): TGTGCCAGCAGCCAAGATCTGCGGGGGGGCGCTGATACGCAGTATTTT.

The chain links TRBV20-1 to TRBJ2-7; D gene ambiguous. Germline-derived CDR1 and CDR2 are DFQATT and SNEGSKA (reference sequence). V was pared by 0 bases and J by 3 bases, with 6 bases between. This CDR3 has 12 residues. CDR3 residues: CSARDRCYEQYF. CDR3 sequence (DNA): TGCAGTGCTAGAGACAGGTGCTACGAGCAGTACTTC.